This TCR beta chain emerged from a study of cytomegalovirus exposure and HLA in healthy donors. Broader study findings: Reports showed the classifier diagnosing cytomegalovirus status with high specificity and sensitivity. A subsequent analysis found that TCR clusters from the first cohort also tended to co-occur in the 90 to 150 validation repertoires, with approximately 95% of cluster scores above 0.

As to this clone: Its antigen remains unidentified.

Profiling relied on immunoSEQ multiplex PCR, and the TCRdb table lists in-frame clones only, not all of them. The repertoire holds 100,000 to 120,000 clones, with around 87% as singletons. Material: PBMCs. The TCR originated in a woman aged 25 to 39 in good health and CMV-seropositive.

DNA of the CDR3: TGTGCCAGCAGCAACCCGGGACTTGGCACAGATACGCAGTATTTT. It is translated as CASSNPGLGTDTQYF. The chain combines TRBV7-3 with TRBJ2-3; TRBD2 is a possible D gene (6 bases). Looked up from germline, CDR1 is SGHTA and CDR2 is FQGTGA. The CDR3 length is 15 residues. V dropped 5 bases and J dropped 1 base, with 13 bases sitting between them.